Each of the 10 T cell receptor beta chains below was sequenced from the same sample in a study of shared clonotypes between healthy human individuals. Measured with immunoSEQ multiplex PCR; TCRdb has only the in-frame clones, and not every one. The sample contains about 470,000 clones, around 75% of which appear only once. Sample: PBMCs. All receptors come from a middle-aged woman in good health. Some clones in this sample may be carry-over from other donors' samples.

The genes are TRBV10-2 and TRBJ2-1; D is possibly TRBD2 (6 bases). The length of the CDR3 is 12 residues. The V and J ends lost 0 bases and 15 bases respectively, with 12 bases between them. The germline V gene encodes CDR1 WSHSY and CDR2 SAAADI. The CDR3 region has the DNA TGCGCCAGCAGTGAGTCGGGCGGGACGCCGTTCTTC. Protein sequence: CASSESGGTPFF.

This sequence joins TRBV27 and TRBJ2-1, with TRBD2 matching 9 bases. With 7 bases clipped from V and 3 bases from J, the junction kept 10 bases outside the gene matches. The CDR3 runs 16 residues. Germline CDR1 and CDR2: MNHEY and SMNVEV (reference sequence). Written as DNA, the CDR3 is TGTGCCAGCACCAAACTTAGCGGGGGCCTCTACAATGAGCAGTTCTTC. Translating gives CASTKLSGGLYNEQFF.

V is TRBV5-8 and J is TRBJ1-3, with D maybe TRBD1 (5 bases). Germline values: CDR1 SGHTS, CDR2 YDEGEE. The V end was cut by 0 bases, the J end by 0 bases, with 16 bases between. This CDR3 has 18 amino acids. The CDR3 nucleotides are TGTGCCAGCAGCTTGGTTAGGGGTGCGGGCGACTCTGGAAACACCATATATTTT. Translated: CASSLVRGAGDSGNTIYF. The full variable domain, in which reference TRBV5-8 and TRBJ1-3 provide the parts outside the CDR3, is EAGVTQSPTHLIKTRGQQATLRCSPISGHTSVYWYQQALGLGLQFLLWYDEGEERNRGNFPPRFSGRQFPNYSSELNVNALELEDSALYLCASSLVRGAGDSGNTIYFGEGSWLTVV.

The chain links TRBV6-6 to TRBJ2-2; D perhaps matches TRBD1 (7 bases). Germline V CDR1 and CDR2: MNHNY, SVGAGI (reference sequence). CDR3 length: 16 residues. V lost 0 bases to trimming and J lost 6 bases, with 14 bases between them. The CDR3 nucleotides read TGTGCCAGCAGTTACTCGTGGCAGGGGGGAGCCGGGGAGCTGTTTTTT. Protein product: CASSYSWQGGAGELFF.

This clone appeared once. The V call is TRBV2, the J call TRBJ2-2; D might be TRBD2 (5 bases). The CDR3 runs 14 residues. Looked up from germline, CDR1 is SNHLY and CDR2 is FYNNEI. V lost 6 bases to trimming and J lost 0 bases, with 8 bases between them. The CDR3 protein is CASSAGTNTGELFF. The CDR3 bases are TGTGCCAGCAGCGCGGGTACGAACACCGGGGAGCTGTTTTTT.

The chain couples TRBV5-1 to TRBJ2-5, with D hard to call. V lost 6 bases and J 7 bases, leaving 13 bases between the germline ends. The germline gives CDR1 SGHRS, CDR2 YFSETQ. There are 12 residues in the CDR3. The CDR3 sequence is CASTSDTGTQYF. The CDR3 region has the DNA TGCGCCAGCACTTCAGATACCGGGACCCAGTACTTC.

This clone has only a few counts. This sample also contains other DNA sequences that code for the same CDR3. The rearrangement uses TRBV10-3 and TRBJ2-5; D is possibly TRBD1 (6 bases). Trimming took off 8 bases at V and 5 bases at J, with 9 bases between the two ends. CDR1 is ENHRY and CDR2 is SYGVKD in the germline V gene. There are 11 residues in the CDR3. Written as DNA, the CDR3 is TGTGCCATCCGGCAGGGGGAGACCCAGTACTTC. It translates to CAIRQGETQYF.

This rearrangement joins TRBV7-9 to TRBJ2-7; 11 bases align to TRBD2. Germline CDR1 is SEHNR and CDR2 is FQNEAQ (reference sequence). The CDR3 totals 16 residues. V was pared by 4 bases and J by 2 bases, with 7 bases of the junction left unmatched. The CDR3 loop is CASSSPGTSGTYEQYF. CDR3 sequence (DNA): TGTGCCAGCAGCTCTCCAGGGACTAGCGGCACCTACGAGCAGTACTTC.

This clone was recorded a few times. This sequence joins TRBV11-1 and TRBJ1-1; weak D call: TRBD1 (5 bases). CDR1 and CDR2 (germline): SGHAT, FQDESV (reference sequence). Trimming cost V 3 bases and J 5 bases, with 10 bases left between them. This CDR3 contains 13 residues. CDR3 region: CASSLLGGTEAFF. The CDR3 DNA reads as TGTGCCAGCAGCTTGCTCGGGGGGACTGAAGCTTTCTTT.

As concerns this clone: Germline and junction disagree at one end, which may indicate a read error. The chain uses TRBV5-4 and TRBJ2-3, with 7 bases lining up with TRBD1. This CDR3 contains 14 residues. In germline, CDR1 is SGHNT, CDR2 YYREEE (reference sequence). CDR3 amino acids: CASSLELGTDTQCF. Written as DNA, the CDR3 is TGTGCCAGCAGCTTGGAACTAGGGACAGATACGCAGTGTTTT.